A selection of T cell receptor beta chains follows, all from one sample in a study of blood T cell repertoires in COVID-19. Sequenced by immunoSEQ multiplex PCR; TCRdb stores in-frame clones only, minus some. The sample has approximately 46,000 clones, roughly 82% seen once; the top ten hold 6% to 9%. Sequencing used peripheral blood. The receptors derive from a human donor in a cohort sampled during active COVID-19. CDR3s include the opening cysteine and the closing phenylalanine or tryptophan. Fields, in order: J gene, clone size, D gene, V gene, CDR3 DNA, CDR3 protein. The D gene is left open where the match is weak. Only part of the rows carry a size: once, few, many, or a class if the clone is expanded.

TRBJ1-3 | . | . | TRBV5-1 | TGCGCCAGCAGCTTTGGACTAGGGACAGGAAACACCATATATTTT | CASSFGLGTGNTIYF
TRBJ2-1 | . | . | TRBV12-3/TRBV12-4 | TGTGCCAGCAGTTTCAACAATGAGCAGTTCTTC | CASSFNNEQFF
TRBJ2-5 | . | . | TRBV14 | TGTGCCAGCAGTCTTAGTGGAGAGACCCAGTACTTC | CASSLSGETQYF
TRBJ2-2 | . | . | TRBV12-1 | TGTGCCAGCAGCTTTCCGCTAGACAGGGGGCAAAACGGGGAGCTGTTTTTT | CASSFPLDRGQNGELFF
TRBJ2-1 | . | TRBD2 | TRBV3-1/TRBV3-2 | TGTGCCAGCAGCCAAGATGAGGGCGGGAGTGGCTACAATGAGCAGTTCTTC | CASSQDEGGSGYNEQFF
TRBJ2-7 | . | . | TRBV6-6 | TGTGCCAGCAGTCCTGGGACACCGGGGGAGCAGTACTTC | CASSPGTPGEQYF
TRBJ2-7 | . | TRBD1 | TRBV5-6 | TGTGCCAGCAGCTTGTGGGGACAGGCCCCCTACGAGCAGTACTTC | CASSLWGQAPYEQYF
TRBJ2-7 | . | . | TRBV19 | TGTGCCAGTAGTATACTCGGGTACGGGGAGCAGTACTTC | CASSILGYGEQYF
TRBJ2-3 | . | . | TRBV28 | TGTGCCAGCAGCTCCCACCGGGGGACAGATACGCAGTATTTT | CASSSHRGTDTQYF
TRBJ1-4 | . | TRBD1 | TRBV2 | TGTGCCAGCACGTACAGGGGGGCTAATGAAAAACTGTTTTTT | CASTYRGANEKLFF
TRBJ2-3 | . | TRBD2 | TRBV5-4 | TGTGCCAGCAGCTCCCGGACTAGCGGGAGCGATACGCAGTATTTT | CASSSRTSGSDTQYF
TRBJ2-5 | . | TRBD2 | TRBV9 | TGTGCCAGCACAGAGGGGGTAGCGGGAGTAGAGACCCAGTACTTC | CASTEGVAGVETQYF
TRBJ1-5 | . | TRBD1 | TRBV7-9 | TGTGCCAGCAGCCTAGGACAGGGCTATAGCAATCAGCCCCAGCATTTT | CASSLGQGYSNQPQHF
TRBJ2-3 | once | . | TRBV6-6 | TGTGCCAGTCGGACAGGAGGGGATACGCAGTATTTT | CASRTGGDTQYF
TRBJ2-1 | . | TRBD2 | TRBV24-1 | TGTGCCACCAGTGATGGGGGACTAGCGGAGTACAATGAGCAGTTCTTC | CATSDGGLAEYNEQFF
TRBJ1-5 | . | . | TRBV5-5 | TGTGCCAGCAGCTTGTCGGTCCTCAGGGGAAATCAGCCCCAGCATTTT | CASSLSVLRGNQPQHF
TRBJ2-5 | . | . | TRBV9 | TGTGCCAGCAGCGCCGCTGCGGGGATCCAAGAGACCCAGTACTTC | CASSAAAGIQETQYF
TRBJ1-1 | . | . | TRBV14 | TGTGCCAGCAGTCTATTACAGGGCGTCGCCTACACTGAAGCTTTCTTT | CASSLLQGVAYTEAFF
TRBJ1-1 | . | TRBD1 | TRBV4-2 | TGTGCCAGCAGCCGGACAGGGTCTATGAACACTGAAGCTTTCTTT | CASSRTGSMNTEAFF
TRBJ1-1 | once | TRBD1 | TRBV5-1 | TGCGCCAGCAGCTACCGGACAGGACCAATGAACACTGAAGCTTTCTTT | CASSYRTGPMNTEAFF
TRBJ2-7 | . | TRBD2 | TRBV10-3 | TGTGCCATCAGGGGAGCGGGAGGGCCTGTAGACGAGCAGTACTTC | CAIRGAGGPVDEQYF
TRBJ2-7 | few | . | TRBV10-3 | TGTGCCATCAGTAACAGGGCAAACTACGAGCAGTACTTC | CAISNRANYEQYF
TRBJ2-2 | . | TRBD1 | TRBV19 | TGTGCCAGTAGTCCCGGGACAGCCCTATTACCCACCGGGGAGCTGTTTTTT | CASSPGTALLPTGELFF
TRBJ2-2 | . | TRBD2 | TRBV7-2 | TGTGCCAGCAGGGGACTAGCGGGAGACGGGGAGCTGTTTTTT | CASRGLAGDGELFF
TRBJ1-2 | . | . | TRBV9 | TGTGCCAGCAGCGTGGGCACTAACTATGGCTACACCTTC | CASSVGTNYGYTF
TRBJ2-5 | . | . | TRBV24-1 | TGTGCCACCAGTGGGAGTGGAGGAGAGACCCAGTACTTC | CATSGSGGETQYF
TRBJ2-3 | once | . | TRBV3-1/TRBV3-2 | TGTGCCAGCAGCCCGTCGCGAGATACGCAGTATTTT | CASSPSRDTQYF
TRBJ2-3 | . | . | TRBV11-2 | TGTGCCAGCAGCCCCCTGACTAGCACAGATACGCAGTATTTT | CASSPLTSTDTQYF
TRBJ2-5 | . | TRBD2 | TRBV5-1 | TGCGCCAGCCGCTTAGCGGGAGAAGAGACCCAGTACTTC | CASRLAGEETQYF
TRBJ1-3 | . | . | TRBV10-3 | TGTGCCATCAGTGTTTCGGTGAACTCTGGAAACACCATATATTTT | CAISVSVNSGNTIYF
TRBJ1-2 | . | TRBD1 | TRBV3-1/TRBV3-2 | TGTGCCAGCAGCCAGACAGGGCTCGGTGGCTACACCTTC | CASSQTGLGGYTF
TRBJ1-3 | . | TRBD1 | TRBV19 | TGTGCCAGTAGTATAGGGAGGGACAGAGTCCTCTCTGGAAACACCATATATTTT | CASSIGRDRVLSGNTIYF
TRBJ2-1 | . | . | TRBV30 | TGTGCCTGGAGTGTTATCGGTGAGCAGTTCTTC | CAWSVIGEQFF
TRBJ2-1 | . | TRBD1 | TRBV6-4 | TGTGCCAGCAGTGCGGACAGGGGCGGGAATGAGCAGTTCTTC | CASSADRGGNEQFF
TRBJ1-2 | once | TRBD1 | TRBV7-2 | TGTGCCAGCAGCTTACTGACAGGGGACCATGGCTACACCTTC | CASSLLTGDHGYTF
TRBJ1-3 | . | TRBD1 | TRBV28 | TGTGCCAGCAGTTGGGGACAGCCCGGAAACACCATATATTTT | CASSWGQPGNTIYF
TRBJ2-6 | . | . | TRBV2 | TGTGCCAGCAGGGAGAGGGTTAGGGCTGGGGCCAACGTCCTGACTTTC | CASRERVRAGANVLTF
TRBJ2-4 | . | TRBD2 | TRBV5-1 | TGCGCCAGCAGCTTGGGACTAGCGGGAGAGGTTCAGTACTTC | CASSLGLAGEVQYF
TRBJ1-6 | . | TRBD1 | TRBV27 | TGTGCCAGCAGTTTATCATCAGGGGGCGCAGGTTCACCCCTCCACTTT | CASSLSSGGAGSPLHF
TRBJ1-2 | once | TRBD1 | TRBV19 | TGTGCCAGTAGTACCGACAGGGAAGGCAACTATGGCTACACCTTC | CASSTDREGNYGYTF
TRBJ2-5 | once | . | TRBV10-3 | TGTGCCATCAGTGGATACAGGGGAGGAGAGGAGACCCAGTACTTC | CAISGYRGGEETQYF
TRBJ2-1 | . | TRBD1 | TRBV11-2 | TGTGCCAGCAGCTCTGACAGGGGGAATGAGCAGTTCTTC | CASSSDRGNEQFF
TRBJ1-1 | few | . | TRBV3-1/TRBV3-2 | TGTGCCAGCAGCCAAGGAGGGGGGGGGACTGAAGCTTTCTTT | CASSQGGGGTEAFF
TRBJ2-3 | . | . | TRBV4-2 | TGTGCCAGCAGCCAAGATCCGGGATCGGCAGATACGCAGTATTTT | CASSQDPGSADTQYF
TRBJ2-1 | . | TRBD2 | TRBV24-1 | TGTGCCACCAGTGGGGGGACTAGCGGGAGAGGAGACTCCTACAATGAGCAGTTCTTC | CATSGGTSGRGDSYNEQFF
TRBJ1-3 | . | . | TRBV30 | TGTGCCTGGAGTTACCTCGGCTCTGGAAACACCATATATTTT | CAWSYLGSGNTIYF
TRBJ1-2 | . | TRBD1 | TRBV3-1/TRBV3-2 | TGTGCCAGCAGCCCACCGGGACAGCACCCAGTGGATGGCTACACCTTC | CASSPPGQHPVDGYTF
TRBJ2-7 | . | TRBD2 | TRBV11-1 | TGTGCCAGCAGCTTGGGGGGGTTACCCTACGAGCAGTACTTC | CASSLGGLPYEQYF
TRBJ1-5 | . | . | TRBV2 | TGTGCCAGCACTGGACAGAATAGCAATCAGCCCCAGCATTTT | CASTGQNSNQPQHF
TRBJ2-3 | . | TRBD2 | TRBV5-1 | TGCGCCAGCAGCCGGACTAGCGGGAGTGGGGATACGCAGTATTTT | CASSRTSGSGDTQYF
TRBJ1-5 | few | TRBD1 | TRBV7-9 | TGTGCCAGCAGCTTAGAAGAGGGGGCGTTCAATCAGCCCCAGCATTTT | CASSLEEGAFNQPQHF
TRBJ1-4 | . | . | TRBV6-5 | TGTGCCAGCAGTTACGGCAGGGCGTCCGAAAAACTGTTTTTT | CASSYGRASEKLFF
TRBJ1-2 | . | . | TRBV7-9 | TGTGCCAGCAGCCCCCAGGTACCCGATGGCTACACCTTC | CASSPQVPDGYTF
TRBJ2-6 | . | . | TRBV5-1 | TGCGCCAGCAGTTCTAACAGGGCTGGGGCCAACGTCCTGACTTTC | CASSSNRAGANVLTF
TRBJ2-3 | . | . | TRBV9 | TGTGCCAGCAGCGTCGGACAGCCGATAAGGACAGATACGCAGTATTTT | CASSVGQPIRTDTQYF
TRBJ1-6 | . | . | TRBV30 | TGTGCCTGGTCCGGGCCCTCAGGGTCACCCCTCCACTTT | CAWSGPSGSPLHF
TRBJ2-2 | . | TRBD2 | TRBV28 | TGTGCCAGTAGGACTAGCGGGAGTAGCACCGGGGAGCTGTTTTTT | CASRTSGSSTGELFF
TRBJ2-7 | . | TRBD1 | TRBV4-3 | TGCGCCAGCAGCCTTTCGGACAGGGGATACGAGCAGTACTTC | CASSLSDRGYEQYF
TRBJ1-2 | . | . | TRBV19 | TGTGCCAGTAGTACCGTCTTGACAGCCTACTATGGCTACACCTTC | CASSTVLTAYYGYTF
TRBJ1-1 | . | TRBD1 | TRBV19 | TGTGCCAGTACGGGACAGAGGAGGAGTACTGAAGCTTTCTTT | CASTGQRRSTEAFF